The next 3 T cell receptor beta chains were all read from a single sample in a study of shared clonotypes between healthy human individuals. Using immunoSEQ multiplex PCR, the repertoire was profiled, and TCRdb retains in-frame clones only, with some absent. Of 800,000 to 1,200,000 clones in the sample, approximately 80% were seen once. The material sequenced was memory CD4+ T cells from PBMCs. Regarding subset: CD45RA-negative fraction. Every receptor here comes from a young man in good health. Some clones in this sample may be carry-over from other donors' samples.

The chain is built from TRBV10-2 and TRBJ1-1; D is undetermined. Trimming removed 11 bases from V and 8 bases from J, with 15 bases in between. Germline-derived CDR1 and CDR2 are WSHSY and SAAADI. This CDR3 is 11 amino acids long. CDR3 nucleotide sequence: TGCGCCGTCTCCCGGGGTGCCGAAGCTTTCTTT. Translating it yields CAVSRGAEAFF.

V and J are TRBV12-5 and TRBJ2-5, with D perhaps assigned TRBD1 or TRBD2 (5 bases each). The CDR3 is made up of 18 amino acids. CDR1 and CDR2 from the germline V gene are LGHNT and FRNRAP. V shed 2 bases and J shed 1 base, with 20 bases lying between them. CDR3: CASGLSLTGTMIQETQYF. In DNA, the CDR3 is TGTGCTAGTGGTTTGAGTCTCACCGGGACGATGATCCAAGAGACCCAGTACTTC.

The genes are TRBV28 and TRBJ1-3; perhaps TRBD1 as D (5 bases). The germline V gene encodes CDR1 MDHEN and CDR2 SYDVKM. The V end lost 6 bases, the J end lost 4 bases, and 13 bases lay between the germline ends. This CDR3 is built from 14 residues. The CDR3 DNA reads TGTGCCAGCAGAGATCAGGGTGGGGGAAACACCATATATTTT. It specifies CASRDQGGGNTIYF. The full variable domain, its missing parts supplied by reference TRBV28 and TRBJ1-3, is DVKVTQSSRYLVKRTGEKVFLECVQDMDHENMFWYRQDPGLGLRLIYFSYDVKMKEKGDIPEGYSVSREKKERFSLILESASTNQTSMYLCASRDQGGGNTIYFGEGSWLTVV.